These 21 T cell receptor beta chains originate from one sample sequenced in a study of breast tumors, draining lymph nodes, adjacent tissues. TCRdb itself ran the multiplex PCR reads through MiXCR, one entry per CDR3 protein. The repertoire includes 190,000 or so distinct CDR3 sequences, roughly 29% of them detected once, and over 4% sits in the top ten. Axillary draining lymph nodes of breast cancer patients supplied the node samples. Specimen: axillary lymph node tissue. The receptors shown here come from a female donor with breast cancer. Some clones in this sample may be carry-over from other donors' samples.

On this clonotype itself: Possible read error: a much larger clone is one base away. Since the CDR3 does not end with the conserved phenylalanine or tryptophan, this likely comes from a read error. The rearrangement links TRBV30 to TRBJ2-7; D unclear. Trimming pared 4 bases from V and 2 bases from J, leaving 12 bases between. The CDR3 loop spans 13 amino acids. CDR1 and CDR2 from the germline V gene are GTSNPN and SVGIG (reference sequence). CDR3 bases: TGTGCCTGGATCATTCCGGGCACCTACGAGCAGTACTCC. Translating gives CAWIIPGTYEQYS.

This clonotype was recorded at least ten times. The genes are TRBV6-1 and TRBJ2-2, with D possibly matching TRBD1 (6 bases). CDR1 is MNHNS, CDR2 SASEGT, per germline. Trimming pared 7 bases from V and 1 base from J, leaving 10 bases between. The CDR3 is made up of 14 amino acids. The CDR3 DNA sequence: TGTGCCAGCAATCGACAGGTGAACACCGGGGAGCTGTTTTTT. Protein product: CASNRQVNTGELFF.

Turning to this clonotype: An end of the junction does not agree with germline; a read error may underlie this. This chain joins TRBV6-5 and TRBJ1-4; D perhaps matches TRBD1 (5 bases). Germline assignment: CDR1 MNHEY and CDR2 SVGAGI. This CDR3 comprises 13 residues. CDR3 residues: CASGSRDGEKLFF. As DNA, the CDR3 is TGTGCCAGCGGCTCCCGGGACGGTGAAAAACTGTTTTTC.

This clonotype was seen repeatedly, ten times or more. V and J are TRBV6-5 and TRBJ2-2; 15 bases line up with TRBD2. The V gene's germline CDR1 is MNHEY and CDR2 SVGAGI. The CDR3 spans 17 residues. J lost 2 bases, V lost 5 bases, and 3 bases had no gene match. Here the CDR3 reads CASSGLAGGINTGELFF. CDR3 nucleotide sequence: TGTGCCAGCAGTGGACTAGCGGGAGGGATTAACACCGGGGAGCTGTTTTTT.

This clonotype was found many times. The V call is TRBV6-1, the J call TRBJ2-2; 7 bases fit TRBD2. The germline CDR1 and CDR2 sequences are MNHNS and SASEGT. This CDR3 has 15 residues. J was trimmed by 4 bases and V by 5 bases; bases with no gene match: 7. The DNA of the CDR3 is TGTGCCAGCAGTCAGCCGGGACTATTCACCGGGGAGCTGTTTTTT. This sequence encodes CASSQPGLFTGELFF.

This clonotype came up many times. The V and J genes are TRBV11-2 and TRBJ2-3; D unresolved. Germline CDR1 is SGHAT and CDR2 is FQNNGV. The ends were cut back, 2 bases at V and 6 bases at J, with 6 bases in the middle. The CDR3 totals 12 residues. CDR3 in DNA: TGTGCCAGCAGCTTAAACATGGATACGCAGTATTTT. Its translation: CASSLNMDTQYF.

This chain links TRBV2 with TRBJ2-7; 8 bases line up with TRBD1. CDR1 and CDR2 from the germline V gene are SNHLY and FYNNEI. The CDR3 is made up of 15 amino acids. V shed 3 bases and J 8 bases; nucleotides not matched to a gene: 12. Written as DNA, the CDR3 is TGTGCCAGCAGTGATTCAGACAGGGGTGTAAAAAAGCAGTACTTC. Translating gives CASSDSDRGVKKQYF.

This clonotype was observed at least ten times. The V and J genes are TRBV7-9 and TRBJ1-6; possibly TRBD1 for D (5 bases). V lost 2 bases and J 0 bases, leaving 11 bases between the germline ends. CDR3 size: 17 residues. Germline CDR1 reads SEHNR; CDR2 reads FQNEAQ (reference sequence). The CDR3 coding sequence is TGTGCCAGCAGCTTACCAGGGACGAACTCCTATAATTCACCCCTCCACTTT. Encoded protein: CASSLPGTNSYNSPLHF.

This clonotype was picked up a small number of times. Being one base from a much bigger clone, this may be a read error. This chain joins TRBV11-1 and TRBJ2-5, with 8 bases fitting TRBD1. Germline trimming cut 4 bases from V and 7 bases from J; bases unmatched to any gene: 5. CDR3 length equals 13 residues. The germline gives CDR1 SGHAT, CDR2 FQDESV (reference sequence). In DNA form, the CDR3 reads TGTGCCAGCAGCTCCGGACAGGGTCCGACCCAGTACTTC. Translated, it gives CASSSGQGPTQYF.

This chain connects TRBV20-1 to TRBJ2-7, with a weak D call TRBD2 (5 bases). There are 14 residues in the CDR3. The V gene lost 3 bases and the J gene lost 4 bases, with 16 bases spanning the gap. CDR1 is DFQATT, CDR2 SNEGSKA, per germline (reference sequence). This chain's CDR3 is CSASGLMKRYEQYF. For the CDR3, the DNA is TGCAGTGCTAGCGGTCTAATGAAGCGGTACGAGCAGTACTTC.

A few counts support this clonotype. V usage is TRBV10-3 and J usage is TRBJ1-1, with 7 bases fitting TRBD1. V shed 6 bases, J shed 2 bases, and the junction held 6 bases outside the gene matches. The CDR3 sequence is 14 residues long. Germline V gene lookup returns CDR1 ENHRY and CDR2 SYGVKD. The CDR3 protein is CAISAQGVNTEAFF. DNA of the CDR3: TGTGCCATCAGCGCTCAGGGGGTCAACACTGAAGCTTTCTTT.

J is TRBJ2-5 and V is TRBV5-4; 14 bases are a match to TRBD2. J was trimmed by 0 bases and V by 6 bases; bases with no gene match: 10. The CDR3 consists of 18 residues. Germline-derived CDR1 and CDR2 are SGHNT and YYREEE (reference sequence). As DNA, the CDR3 is TGTGCCAGCAAGAGGGGGACTAGCGGGGGCCTCTACCAAGAGACCCAGTACTTC. This sequence encodes CASKRGTSGGLYQETQYF. The full variable domain, completed using reference TRBV5-4 and TRBJ2-5, is ETGVTQSPTHLIKTRGQQVTLRCSSQSGHNTVSWYQQALGQGPQFIFQYYREEENGRGNFPPRFSGLQFPNYSSELNVNALELDDSALYLCASKRGTSGGLYQETQYFGPGTRLLVL.

The genes are TRBV2 and TRBJ1-3; tentatively, D is TRBD1 (5 bases). Germline V gives CDR1 SNHLY, CDR2 FYNNEI. This CDR3 is 13 amino acids long. Trimming took off 6 bases at V and 5 bases at J, with 11 bases between the two ends. The CDR3 sequence: CASSVAGRNTIYF. The DNA of the CDR3 is TGTGCCAGCAGCGTGGCAGGGAGAAACACCATATATTTT.

This clonotype was observed at least ten times. This chain uses TRBV9 with TRBJ2-7; TRBD2 is a possible D gene (6 bases). Germline assignment: CDR1 SGDLS and CDR2 YYNGEE. V was pared by 0 bases and J by 1 base, with 11 bases between. The CDR3 sequence is 15 residues long. CDR3 sequence: CASSVAASESYEQYF. CDR3 nucleotide sequence: TGTGCCAGCAGCGTAGCAGCTAGCGAGTCCTACGAGCAGTACTTC. Drawing the rest from reference TRBV9 and TRBJ2-7, the complete variable domain is DSGVTQTPKHLITATGQRVTLRCSPRSGDLSVYWYQQSLDQGLQFLIQYYNGEERAKGNILERFSAQQFPDLHSELNLSSLELGDSALYFCASSVAASESYEQYFGPGTRLTVT.

Of note for this clonotype: Being one base from a much bigger clone, this may be a read error. The rearrangement links TRBV20-1 to TRBJ2-1, with no clear D. V was clipped by 0 bases and J by 9 bases, with 15 bases between them. The germline CDR1 and CDR2 sequences are DFQATT and SNEGSKA (reference sequence). This CDR3 is 14 amino acids long. The CDR3 region has the DNA TGCAGTGCTAGAGATTTACAGTTTGCCACTGAGCAGTTCTTC. Protein sequence: CSARDLQFATEQFF.

As for this clonotype: A read error may explain this, as a much larger clone is one base away. The chain combines TRBV19 with TRBJ2-4; D uncertain. Germline assignment: CDR1 LNHDA and CDR2 SQIVND (reference sequence). There are 14 residues in the CDR3. The CDR3 nucleotides are TGTGCCAGTAGTTACATATTAGCCAAAAGCATTCAGTACTTC. Its protein product is CASSYILAKSIQYF.

This clonotype came up many times. This chain uses TRBV11-2 with TRBJ1-4; 8 nucleotides align to TRBD1. The CDR3 totals 16 residues. Trimming removed 5 bases from V and 4 bases from J; junction bases left unmatched: 9. Germline CDR1 and CDR2: SGHAT and FQNNGV. The chain's CDR3 is CASSGSRGLGNEKLFF. Here the CDR3 DNA reads TGTGCCAGCAGCGGTAGCAGGGGGCTCGGTAATGAAAAACTGTTTTTT. Using reference TRBV11-2 and TRBJ1-4 for the parts outside the CDR3, the full variable domain is EAGVAQSPRYKIIEKRQSVAFWCNPISGHATLYWYQQILGQGPKLLIQFQNNGVVDDSQLPKDRFSAERLKGVDSTLKIQPAKLEDSAVYLCASSGSRGLGNEKLFFGSGTQLSVL.

This clonotype was detected a few times. The chain combines TRBV6-6 with TRBJ2-3; 14 bases align to TRBD2. The CDR3 is 18 amino acids. Germline CDR1 is MNHNY and CDR2 is SVGAGI (reference sequence). V was clipped by 5 bases and J by 3 bases; unmatched bases: 10. The CDR3 reads CASSPGTSGRRRTDTQYF. The CDR3 DNA sequence: TGTGCCAGCAGTCCCGGGACTAGCGGGAGAAGGAGAACAGATACGCAGTATTTT.

This clonotype was observed many times. V is TRBV2 and J is TRBJ2-7, with 7 bases fitting TRBD2. V gave up 7 bases and J gave up 0 bases; unmatched junction bases: 18. From germline, CDR1 is SNHLY and CDR2 FYNNEI. This CDR3 has 18 amino acids. This chain's CDR3 is CASTLPAGEELSSYEQYF. The CDR3, as DNA: TGTGCCAGCACCCTCCCGGCGGGGGAGGAACTGAGCTCCTACGAGCAGTACTTC.

This clonotype was found many times. V is TRBV11-2 and J is TRBJ1-3; D not certain. This CDR3 spans 15 amino acids. The germline CDR1 and CDR2 sequences are SGHAT and FQNNGV. The V end was cut by 5 bases, the J end by 0 bases, with 11 bases between. CDR3 nucleotide sequence: TGTGCCAGCAGCCCCTATCGATACTCTGGAAACACCATATATTTT. It yields the protein CASSPYRYSGNTIYF.

This chain connects TRBV29-1 to TRBJ1-2, with D unresolved. Between the trimmed V and J ends, which lost 6 bases and 6 bases, there was a span of 14 bases. Per the germline V gene, CDR1 is SQVTM and CDR2 is ANQGSEA. CDR3 length: 12 residues. As DNA, the CDR3 is TGCAGCGTGGTCGAGTCTACCCATGGCTACACCTTC. The encoded protein is CSVVESTHGYTF.